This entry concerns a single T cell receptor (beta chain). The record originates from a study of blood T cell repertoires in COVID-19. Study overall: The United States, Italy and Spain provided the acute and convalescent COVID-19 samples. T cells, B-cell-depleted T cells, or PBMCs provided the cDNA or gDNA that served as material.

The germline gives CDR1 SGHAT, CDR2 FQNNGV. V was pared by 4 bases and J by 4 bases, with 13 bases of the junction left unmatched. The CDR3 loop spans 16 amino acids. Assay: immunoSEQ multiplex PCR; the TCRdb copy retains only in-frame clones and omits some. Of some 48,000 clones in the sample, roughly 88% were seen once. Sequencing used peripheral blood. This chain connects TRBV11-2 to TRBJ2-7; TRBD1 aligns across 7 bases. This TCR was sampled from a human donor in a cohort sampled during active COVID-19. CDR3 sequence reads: CASSSSTGIGVYEQYF. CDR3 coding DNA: TGTGCCAGCAGCTCGTCGACAGGGATTGGTGTATACGAGCAGTACTTC.